What follows is one TCR beta chain and its context. There is no known antigen for this receptor. The data were obtained in a study of monozygotic twins with inflammatory bowel disease (dated by TCRdb to the late 2010s). Concerning the study at large: In total, some 30 monozygotic twin pairs made up the full study: 19 Danish pairs, all IBD-discordant, plus nine German pairs, of which four were IBD-concordant and five were IBD-discordant. Within discordant pairs, disease-associated traits were sought mainly by comparing IBD patients with their genetically identical healthy co-twins. Each individual had, on average, about 151 000 unique TCRalpha sequences and 181 000 unique TCRbeta sequences available for analysis. Study-level results and caveats: Differing immunosuppressive treatments among patients may have added background noise and inter-individual variability to the repertoires. No single strong signal or clonotype linked to IBD turned up in the results, so the idea that one exists was not supported. The analysis was unable to tell apart different T cell subtypes. Repertoire similarity did not differ between concordant and discordant twins, possibly due to limited statistical power. A decrease in TCRbeta repertoire diversity, as measured by inverse Simpson index, was observed in IBD patients compared with their healthy co-twins. Compared with healthy twins, IBD patients shared fewer clonotypes with other individuals, and the difference was most pronounced in patients with signs of disease activity.

The CDR3 measures 14 amino acids from cysteine to phenylalanine. No DNA is recorded. For CDR1 and CDR2, the germline V gene (reference sequence) lists DFQATT and SNEGSKA. Library preparation was by 5' RACE. Each TCR library was prepared from around 3,400 ng of total RNA. cDNA was synthesized with SMARTScribe reverse transcriptase in eight separate reactions per sample. Unique molecular identifiers containing a 6-nucleotide sample barcode were introduced through template switching during cDNA synthesis. Two nested PCRs of roughly 16 and 10 cycles amplified the TCRalpha and TCRbeta cDNA, and bead purification followed each PCR. Before amplification, cDNA was treated with uracil DNA-glycosylase and purified using the QIAquick PCR purification kit. In the second PCR, Illumina TruSeq-compatible adapters and sample-specific barcodes were added. Library quality and concentration were assessed using TapeStation and Qubit, and 5 to 6 ng of each library was pooled. Pooled libraries were sequenced on an Illumina HiSeq2500 single-index Rapid Run with 2 x 100 bp reads and custom sequencing primers. The study's processing was this. PCR and sequencing errors were corrected by UMI-based consensus assembly using MiGEC version 1.2.6. MiXCR version 2.1.1 handled V(D)J alignment, clonotype assembly and CDR3 extraction. To normalise gene usage, clonotype sharing and MAIT/NKT TCR abundance, the top 1000, 10 000 and 20 000 clonotypes in each sample were analysed. Diversity was computed as the inverse Simpson index with the vegan R package after downsampling to 27 000 UMIs. Paired Mann-Whitney U tests were applied to discordant twin pairs, with Benjamini-Hochberg correction for multiple testing. Following TCRdb reprocessing, every CDR3 protein sequence forms one entry, and DNA is not provided. The V and J calls come from TCRdb's annotation, not from the publication. The sample's clone listing holds approximately 100,000 distinct CDR3 sequences. Roughly 12% of the sample lies in the top ten.

From each donor, an approximately 2.3 ml peripheral blood sample was collected into PAXgene tubes and kept at -80 degrees C. Without T cell sorting, total RNA was isolated from whole blood using the PAXgene blood miRNA kit on an automated QIAcube. Peripheral blood from monozygotic twin pairs concordant or discordant for inflammatory bowel disease was subjected to deep TCRalpha and TCRbeta repertoire profiling with unique molecular barcoding. Smoking habits were recorded for all twin pairs, and individuals were classified as current, former or never smokers. The clonotype was recovered from a human donor with ulcerative colitis or Crohn's disease, or a healthy co-twin of an affected twin (not recorded which). The sequence joins TRBV20-1 to TRBJ1-1. The source material was blood. The CDR3 amino acid sequence is: CSARDLGFYTEAFF.